This TCR beta chain was recorded in a study of CD8 T cells in ankylosing spondylitis. Study-wide points: There was a TCR beta motif, made of 7 to 9 highly homologous variants, that appeared characteristic of ankylosing spondylitis blood. Disease-associated clones were CD8+ and fairly uncommon in peripheral blood.

Using quantitative 5'-RACE with molecular barcodes, the authors made TCR beta libraries. TCRdb independently ran MiXCR on the 5' RACE reads; one entry per CDR3 protein. This table has about 250,000 distinct CDR3 sequences, roughly 10% appearing once. Regarding this clonotype: The antigen is not known.

The germline gives CDR1 LGHDT, CDR2 YNNKEL (reference sequence). Trimming stripped 4 bases from V and 3 bases from J, with 7 bases between. The CDR3 runs to 13 residues. The sample consisted of blood, either unsorted or a sorted T cell fraction (not recorded which). The receptor was derived from a male donor with ankylosing spondylitis or in good health (not recorded which). The chain is built from TRBV3-1 and TRBJ1-5; D is perhaps TRBD1 (5 bases). CDR3 amino acids: CASSRGDNQPQHF. CDR3 coding DNA: TGTGCCAGCAGCCGGGGGGACAATCAGCCCCAGCATTTT.